The clone carrying this T cell receptor beta chain occurred a few times. The entry originates in a study of shared clonotypes between healthy human individuals. This CDR3 is 15 amino acids long. V lost 2 bases to trimming and J lost 0 bases; unmatched junction nucleotides: 4. CDR1 and CDR2 from the germline V gene are SGHRS and YFSETQ. Clones were read by immunoSEQ multiplex PCR, and TCRdb kept only the in-frame ones, dropping some. The sample has 950,000 to 1,300,000 clones; around 74% are singletons. The V gene is TRBV5-1, the J gene TRBJ1-1, with 7 positions matching TRBD1. Sequencing used memory CD4+ T cells sorted from blood. Subset defined: CD45RA-negative fraction. The sequence was collected from a man between 18 and 35 years old in good health. CDR3 in DNA: TGCGCCAGCAGCTTTTCCGGGACAGTGAACACTGAAGCTTTCTTT. Its translation is CASSFSGTVNTEAFF.